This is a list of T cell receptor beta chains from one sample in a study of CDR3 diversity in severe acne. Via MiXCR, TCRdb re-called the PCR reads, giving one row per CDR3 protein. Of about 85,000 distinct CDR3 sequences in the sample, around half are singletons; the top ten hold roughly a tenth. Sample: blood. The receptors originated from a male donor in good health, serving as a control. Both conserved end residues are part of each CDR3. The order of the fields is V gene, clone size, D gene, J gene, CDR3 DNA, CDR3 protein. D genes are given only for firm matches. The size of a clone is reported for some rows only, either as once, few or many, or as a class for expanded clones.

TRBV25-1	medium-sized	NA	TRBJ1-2	TGTGCCAGCAGTGAGACTGCCGAAGGGGACTATGGCTACACCTTC	CASSETAEGDYGYTF
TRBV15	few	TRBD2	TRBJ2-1	TGTGCCACCAGCAGAGGTTGGCCGGTTGGTACTAGCGGGGGATACAATGAGCAGTTCTTC	CATSRGWPVGTSGGYNEQFF
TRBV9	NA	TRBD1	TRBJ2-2	TGTGCCAGCAGCGTTGCCCAGGGGGCGGGCACCGGGGAGCTGTTTTTT	CASSVAQGAGTGELFF
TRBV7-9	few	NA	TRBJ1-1	TGTGCCAGCAGATTGGGGGTGAACACTGAAGCTTTCTTT	CASRLGVNTEAFF
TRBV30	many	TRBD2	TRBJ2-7	TGTGCCTGGTCCTCTATAGCGGGGGCCTACGAGCAGTACTTC	CAWSSIAGAYEQYF
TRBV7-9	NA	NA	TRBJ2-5	TGTGCCAGCAGAGACAGCGGGGAGACCCAGTACTTC	CASRDSGETQYF
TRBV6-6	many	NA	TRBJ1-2	TGTGCCAGCAGTTACTCGACGGGGGCCGACTATGGCTACACCTTC	CASSYSTGADYGYTF
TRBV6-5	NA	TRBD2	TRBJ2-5	TGTGCCAGCAGTCAGACTAGCGGAGAGACCCAGTACTTC	CASSQTSGETQYF
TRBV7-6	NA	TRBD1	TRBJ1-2	TGTGCCAGCAGTTCGACACCGGGACAGAGAACCTATGGCTACACCTTC	CASSSTPGQRTYGYTF
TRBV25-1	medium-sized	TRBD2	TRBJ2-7	TGTGCCAGCTCCCCGGGACTAGCGGGAGGCCCCACAACCTACGAGCAGTACTTC	CASSPGLAGGPTTYEQYF
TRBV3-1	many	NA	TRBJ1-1	TGTGCCAGCAGCCAAGCGATGGGCAGTTTCACTGAAGCTTTCTTT	CASSQAMGSFTEAFF
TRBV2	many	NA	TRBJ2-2	TGTGCCAGCAGTCCCAGGTGGACCGGGGAGCTGTTTTTT	CASSPRWTGELFF
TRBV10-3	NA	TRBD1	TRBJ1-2	TGTGCCATCAGTGAGTCCCAGGGGGAGGGCTACACCTTC	CAISESQGEGYTF
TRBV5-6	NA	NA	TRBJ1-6	TGTGCCTGCAGCTTGGGGAGTCATAATTCACCCCTCCACTTT	CACSLGSHNSPLHF
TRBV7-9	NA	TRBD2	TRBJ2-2	TGTGCCAGCAGCCCAATCAGCGGGAGGTTAAACACCGGGGAGCTGTTTTTT	CASSPISGRLNTGELFF
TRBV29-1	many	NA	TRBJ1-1	TGCAGCGTTGCGCCGGGGGGTACTGAAGCTTTCTTT	CSVAPGGTEAFF
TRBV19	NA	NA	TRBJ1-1	TGTGCCAGTAGTATAGTGTGGCGCCGAGACACTGAAGCTTTCTTT	CASSIVWRRDTEAFF
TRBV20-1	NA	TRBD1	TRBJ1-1	TGCAGTGCTAGAGAAGCAACCCGGGACAGCAACGAAGCTTTCTTT	CSAREATRDSNEAFF